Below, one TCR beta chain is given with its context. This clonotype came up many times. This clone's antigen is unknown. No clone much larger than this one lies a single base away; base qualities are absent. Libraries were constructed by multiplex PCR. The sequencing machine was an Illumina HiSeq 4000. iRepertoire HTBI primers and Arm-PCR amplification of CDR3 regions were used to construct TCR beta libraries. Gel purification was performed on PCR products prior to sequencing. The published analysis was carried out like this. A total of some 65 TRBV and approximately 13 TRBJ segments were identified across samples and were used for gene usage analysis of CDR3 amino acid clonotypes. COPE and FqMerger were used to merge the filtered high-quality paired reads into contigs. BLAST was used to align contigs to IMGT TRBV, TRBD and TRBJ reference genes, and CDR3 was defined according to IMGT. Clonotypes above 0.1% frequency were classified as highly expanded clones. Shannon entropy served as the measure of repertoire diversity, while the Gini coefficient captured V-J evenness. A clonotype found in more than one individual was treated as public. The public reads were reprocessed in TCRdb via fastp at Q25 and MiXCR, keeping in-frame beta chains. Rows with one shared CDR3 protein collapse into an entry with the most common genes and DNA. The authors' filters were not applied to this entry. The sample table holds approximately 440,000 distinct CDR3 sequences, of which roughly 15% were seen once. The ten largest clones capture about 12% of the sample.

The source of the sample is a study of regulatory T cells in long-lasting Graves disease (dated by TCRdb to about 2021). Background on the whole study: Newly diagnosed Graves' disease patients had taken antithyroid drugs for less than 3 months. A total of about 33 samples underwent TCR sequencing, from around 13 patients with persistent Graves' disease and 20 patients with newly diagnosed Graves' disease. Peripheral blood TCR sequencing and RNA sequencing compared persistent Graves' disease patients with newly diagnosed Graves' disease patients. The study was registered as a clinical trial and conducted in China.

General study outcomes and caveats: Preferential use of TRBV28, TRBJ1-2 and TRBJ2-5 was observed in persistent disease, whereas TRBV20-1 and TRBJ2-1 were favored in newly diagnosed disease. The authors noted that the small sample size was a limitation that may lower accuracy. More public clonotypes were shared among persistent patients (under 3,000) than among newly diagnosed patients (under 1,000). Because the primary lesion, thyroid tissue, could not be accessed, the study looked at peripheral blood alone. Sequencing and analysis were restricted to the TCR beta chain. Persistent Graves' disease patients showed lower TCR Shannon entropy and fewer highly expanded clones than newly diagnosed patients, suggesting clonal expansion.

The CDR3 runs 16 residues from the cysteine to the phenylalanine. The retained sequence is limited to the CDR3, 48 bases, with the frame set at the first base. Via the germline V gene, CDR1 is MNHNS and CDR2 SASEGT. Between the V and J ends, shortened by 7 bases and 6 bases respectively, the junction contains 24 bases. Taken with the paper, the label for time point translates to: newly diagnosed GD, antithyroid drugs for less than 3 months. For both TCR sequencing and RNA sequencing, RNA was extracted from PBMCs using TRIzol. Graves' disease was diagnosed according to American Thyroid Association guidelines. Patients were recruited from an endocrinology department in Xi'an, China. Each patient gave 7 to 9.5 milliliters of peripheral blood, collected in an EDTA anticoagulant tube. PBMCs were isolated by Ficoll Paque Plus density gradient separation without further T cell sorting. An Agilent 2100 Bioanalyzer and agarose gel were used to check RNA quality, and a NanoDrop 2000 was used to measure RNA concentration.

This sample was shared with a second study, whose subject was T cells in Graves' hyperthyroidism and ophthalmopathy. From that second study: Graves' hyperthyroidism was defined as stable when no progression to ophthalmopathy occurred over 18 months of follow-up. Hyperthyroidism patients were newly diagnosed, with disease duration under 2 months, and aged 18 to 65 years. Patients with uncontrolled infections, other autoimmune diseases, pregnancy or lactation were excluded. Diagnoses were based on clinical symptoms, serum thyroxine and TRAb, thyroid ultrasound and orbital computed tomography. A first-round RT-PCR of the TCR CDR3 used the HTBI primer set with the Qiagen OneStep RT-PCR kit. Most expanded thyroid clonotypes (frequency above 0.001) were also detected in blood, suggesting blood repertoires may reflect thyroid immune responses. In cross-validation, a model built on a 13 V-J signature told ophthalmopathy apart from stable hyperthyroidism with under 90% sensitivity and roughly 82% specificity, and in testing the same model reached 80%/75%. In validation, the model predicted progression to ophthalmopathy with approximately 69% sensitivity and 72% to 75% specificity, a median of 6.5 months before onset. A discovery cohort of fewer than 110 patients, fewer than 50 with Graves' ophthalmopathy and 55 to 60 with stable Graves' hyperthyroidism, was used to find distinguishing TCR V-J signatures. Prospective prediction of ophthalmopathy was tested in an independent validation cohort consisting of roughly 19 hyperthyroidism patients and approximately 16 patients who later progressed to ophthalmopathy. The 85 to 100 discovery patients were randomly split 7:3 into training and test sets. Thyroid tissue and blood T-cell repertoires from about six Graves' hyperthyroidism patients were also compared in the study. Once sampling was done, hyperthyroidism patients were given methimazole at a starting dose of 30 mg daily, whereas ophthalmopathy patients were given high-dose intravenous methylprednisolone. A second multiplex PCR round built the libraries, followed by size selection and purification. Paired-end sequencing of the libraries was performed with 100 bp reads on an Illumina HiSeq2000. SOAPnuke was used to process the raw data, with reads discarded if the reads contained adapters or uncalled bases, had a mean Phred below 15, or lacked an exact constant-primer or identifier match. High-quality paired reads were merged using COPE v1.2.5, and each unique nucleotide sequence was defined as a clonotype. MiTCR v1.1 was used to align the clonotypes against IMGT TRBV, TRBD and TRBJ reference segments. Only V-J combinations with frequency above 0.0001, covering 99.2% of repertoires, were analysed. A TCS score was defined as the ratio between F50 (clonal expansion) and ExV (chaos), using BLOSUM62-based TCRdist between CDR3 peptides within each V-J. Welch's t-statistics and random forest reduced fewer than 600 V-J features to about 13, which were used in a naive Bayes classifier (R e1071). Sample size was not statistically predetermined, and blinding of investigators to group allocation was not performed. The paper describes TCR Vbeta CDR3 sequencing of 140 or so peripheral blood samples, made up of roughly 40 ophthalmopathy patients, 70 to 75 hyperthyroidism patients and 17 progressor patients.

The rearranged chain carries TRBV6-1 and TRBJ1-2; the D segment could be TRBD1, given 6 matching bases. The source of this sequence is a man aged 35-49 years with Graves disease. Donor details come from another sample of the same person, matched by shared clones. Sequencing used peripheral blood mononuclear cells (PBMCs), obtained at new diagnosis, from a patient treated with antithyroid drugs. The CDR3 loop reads CASTSLWGGALDGYTF. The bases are TGTGCCAGCACGAGTCTTTGGGGGGGGGCACTCGATGGCTACACCTTC.